The source of this T cell receptor (beta chain) is a study of T cell repertoires in ileal Crohn's disease. Whole-study context: Patients had a median roughly 8-year disease duration, and about 36% were active smokers. Operated complications were stricturing disease (roughly 60%) and penetrating disease (39%). Study-wide findings and caveats: Compared with non-smokers, active smokers at surgery showed more clonal expansions.

With respect to this clone: Antigen unknown.

The data were produced by immunoSEQ multiplex PCR, yet TCRdb's version contains in-frame clones alone and is incomplete. Of about 15,000 clones in the sample, 70% to 90% were seen once. The CDR3 has 15 amino acids. CDR1 LGHNT and CDR2 FRNRAP come from the germline V gene. Trimming removed 7 bases from V and 7 bases from J; junction bases left unmatched: 9. The chain couples TRBV12-5 to TRBJ2-1, with TRBD2 identical over 11 bases. The origin of this receptor is an adult with Crohn's disease. The sample comprised ileal tissue. In DNA, the CDR3 is TGTGCTAGTGTCCAAAGACTAGCGGGAAAGAATGAGCAGTTCTTC. Its translation is CASVQRLAGKNEQFF.